This TCR beta chain was obtained from a study of T cell responses to AZD1222 COVID-19 vaccine. Clones were read by immunoSEQ multiplex PCR, and TCRdb kept only the in-frame ones, dropping some. The sample contains roughly 180,000 clones, 92% of which appear only once. The germline CDR1 and CDR2 sequences are LGHNA and YNFKEQ. This CDR3 is 13 amino acids long. V was clipped by 4 bases and J by 4 bases, with 7 bases between them. A note on this clone: Its antigen remains unknown.

Analyses pooled second doses at about 4 or about 12 weeks. Study results and caveats: Unmutated variant regions reportedly attract nearly half of all spike-specific TCRs.

The sequences come from peripheral blood, collected 28 days after the second AZD1222 dose. This sequence was found in an adult who received the AZD1222 COVID-19 vaccine. The chain links TRBV4-2 to TRBJ2-2; D remains ambiguous. The CDR3 sequence is CASSRQLTGELFF. CDR3 in DNA: TGTGCCAGCAGCCGCCAGCTCACCGGGGAGCTGTTTTTT.